This T cell receptor (beta chain) was identified in a study of control samples from healthy donors and cancer patients (dated by TCRdb to between 2020 and 2021). V is cut back by 6 bases and J by 0 bases, with 10 bases in the junction unmatched. The CDR1 and CDR2 encoded by the germline V gene (reference sequence) are SEHNR and FQNEAQ. The CDR3 measures 17 amino acids from cysteine to phenylalanine. Only the CDR3 DNA is retained, 51 bases long and in frame from the first base. Library method: the immunoSEQ multiplex PCR assay. Here the immuneACCESS table is served through TCRdb, limited to in-frame sequences with V and J called. Missing clones are a known gap in these copies; in checked studies unresolved V genes cover under half, and the rest lacks a known reason. The sample table lists approximately 150,000 clones, about nine tenths of them with a count of one. Just over 2% of the sample comes from the top ten.

Worth noting for this clone: Its target antigen remains unknown. Per-base qualities were not stored, and no clone one base away is much larger.

This sequence was found in a woman between 35 and 50 years old in good health. The chain is encoded by TRBV7-9 joined to TRBJ1-3; 8 bases in between match TRBD1. What was sequenced was blood. The DNA sequence is TGTGCCAGCAGTAAAACTCCGGGACAGGTCTCTGGAAACACCATATATTTT. Its translation is CASSKTPGQVSGNTIYF. The CDR3, completed at both ends by the reference TRBV7-9 and TRBJ1-3 genes, gives the full variable domain DTGVSQNPRHKITKRGQNVTFRCDPISEHNRLYWYRQTLGQGPEFLTYFQNEAQLEKSRLLSDRFSAERPKGSFSTLEIQRTEQGDSAMYLCASSKTPGQVSGNTIYFGEGSWLTVV.